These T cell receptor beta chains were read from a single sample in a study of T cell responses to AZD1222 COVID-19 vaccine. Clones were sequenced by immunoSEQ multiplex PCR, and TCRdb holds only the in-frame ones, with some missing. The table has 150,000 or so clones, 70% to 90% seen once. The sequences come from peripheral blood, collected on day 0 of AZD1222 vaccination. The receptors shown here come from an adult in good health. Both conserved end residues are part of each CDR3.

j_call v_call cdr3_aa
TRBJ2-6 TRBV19 CASSIWGVRRGANVLTF
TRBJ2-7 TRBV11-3 CASSLSRSRGEQYF
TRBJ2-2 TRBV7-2 CASSQRGAGELFF
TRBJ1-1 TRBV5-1 CASSKRQGESGAEAFF
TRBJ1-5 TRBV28 CASTPFGRINQPQHF
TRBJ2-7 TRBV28 CASSFPDGHYEQYF
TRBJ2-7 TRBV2 CASSRQGGEQYF
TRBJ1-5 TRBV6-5 CASSHQGNQPQHF
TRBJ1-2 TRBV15 CATSREQSANYGYTF
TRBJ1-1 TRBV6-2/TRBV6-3 CASSYRQGNTEAFF
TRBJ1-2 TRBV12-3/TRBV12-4 CASSSDSKYGYTF
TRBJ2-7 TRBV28 CASSSMGERSYQQYF
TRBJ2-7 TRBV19 CASSMVVAGGGEQYF
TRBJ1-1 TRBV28 CASSPNSGYTEAFF
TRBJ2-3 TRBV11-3 CASSFGGSRPDTQYF
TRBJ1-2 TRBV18 CASSPDRTNYGYTF
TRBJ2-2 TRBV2 CARRWATGELFF
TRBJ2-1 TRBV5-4 CASTILSGGRGNEQFF
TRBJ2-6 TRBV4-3 CASSQDLGTGSTF
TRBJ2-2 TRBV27 CASRPRGLGNTGELFF
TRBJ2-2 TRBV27 CASTSLGGHTGELFF
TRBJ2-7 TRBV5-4 CASSLGAEPSYEQYF
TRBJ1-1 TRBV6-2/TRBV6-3 CASSTRGGRDTEAFF
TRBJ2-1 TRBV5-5 CASSPEIWGEQFF
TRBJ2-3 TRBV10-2 CASSDPGVGTDTQYF
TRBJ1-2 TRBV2 CASTLTASNYGYTF
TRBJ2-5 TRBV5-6 CASSLNRGETQYF
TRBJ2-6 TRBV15 CATSRGGGQGSGANVLTF
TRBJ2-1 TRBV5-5 CASSWREGRSYNEQFF
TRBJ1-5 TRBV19 CASSIQQIGPQHF
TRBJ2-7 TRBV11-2 CASSSISRLKGLSYEQYF
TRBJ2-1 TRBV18 CASSPRDRTYNEQFF
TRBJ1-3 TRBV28 CASSFGSGNTIYF
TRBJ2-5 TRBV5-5 CASNLGRLQETQYF
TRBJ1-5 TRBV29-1 CSVQGAFNQPQHF
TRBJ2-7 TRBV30 CAGATGGAREQYF
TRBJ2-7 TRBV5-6 CASSLARAGNHNEQYF
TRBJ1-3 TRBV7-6 CASSSGQGAFGNTIYF
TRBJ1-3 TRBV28 CASSSPGQGNTIYF
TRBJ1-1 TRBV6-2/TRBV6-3 CASSDGTGGGRITEAFF
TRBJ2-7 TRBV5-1 CASSPRADLSYEQYF
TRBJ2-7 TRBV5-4 CASSLSASGRWIDEQYF
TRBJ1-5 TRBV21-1 CASSKAGGGTGGNQPQHF
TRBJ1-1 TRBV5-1 CASSSGDRSEAFF
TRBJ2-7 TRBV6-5 CASSLRERTYEQYF
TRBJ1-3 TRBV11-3 CASSSYGQAGGGNTIYF
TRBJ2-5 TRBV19 CASSKRQAQETQYF
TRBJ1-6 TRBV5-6 CASSLGSAGFNSPLHF
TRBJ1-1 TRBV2 CASMRWGHMNTEAFF
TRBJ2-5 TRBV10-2 CASSPSTGEETQYF
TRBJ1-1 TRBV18 CASSRMTGGTEAFF
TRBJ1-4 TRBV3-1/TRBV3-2 CASTPGGWGEMVFF
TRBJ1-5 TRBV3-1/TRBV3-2 CASSSYRGQPQHF
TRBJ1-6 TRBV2 CASKRLGSENSPLHF
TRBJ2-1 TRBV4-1 CASSPKSPGTSGNNEQFF